The 18 T cell receptor beta chains presented below share a single source sample, sequenced in a study of T cell responses to AZD1222 COVID-19 vaccine. Only in-frame clones appear in the TCRdb table, and some are missing; sequencing was by immunoSEQ multiplex PCR. The table lists 95,000 to 150,000 clones, about nine tenths of them singletons. The sequencing used peripheral blood, collected 28 days after the second AZD1222 dose. The receptor set was obtained from an adult who received the AZD1222 COVID-19 vaccine.

This clone was recorded once. The chain uses TRBV28 and TRBJ2-7; D remains ambiguous. Germline-derived CDR1 and CDR2 are MDHEN and SYDVKM. CDR3 length: 13 residues. Trimming cost V 5 bases and J 6 bases, with 14 bases left between them. Here the CDR3 DNA reads TGTGCCAGCAGTCCACCCTCTCGGTCCGAGCAGTACTTC. Translating gives CASSPPSRSEQYF.

The chain carries TRBV7-9 and TRBJ1-3; D uncertain. Germline values: CDR1 SEHNR, CDR2 FQNEAQ (reference sequence). There are 13 residues in the CDR3. The V and J ends lost 2 bases and 5 bases respectively, with 7 bases between them. The CDR3 loop is CASSLLERNTIYF. As DNA, the CDR3 is TGTGCCAGCAGCTTATTGGAAAGAAACACCATATATTTT.

The chain is built from TRBV2 and TRBJ1-3; D is unclear. From germline, CDR1 is SNHLY and CDR2 FYNNEI. This CDR3 has 16 residues. V was clipped by 4 bases and J by 0 bases, with 13 bases between them. The chain's CDR3 is CASSVYQKSSGNTIYF. As DNA, the CDR3 is TGTGCCAGCAGTGTCTACCAGAAGAGCTCTGGAAACACCATATATTTT. The full variable domain, in which reference TRBV2 and TRBJ1-3 provide the parts outside the CDR3, is EPEVTQTPSHQVTQMGQEVILRCVPISNHLYFYWYRQILGQKVEFLVSFYNNEISEKSEIFDDQFSVERPDGSNFTLKIRSTKLEDSAMYFCASSVYQKSSGNTIYFGEGSWLTVV.

This clone was observed once. The chain carries TRBV28 and TRBJ1-3; perhaps TRBD1 as D (6 bases). Trimming pared 7 bases from V and 1 base from J, leaving 20 bases between. The CDR3 extends over 17 amino acids. Germline V lookup: CDR1 MDHEN, CDR2 SYDVKM. This CDR3 reads CASTILRGRRSGNTIYF. As DNA, the CDR3 is TGTGCCAGCACCATCCTCCGGGGGCGGAGATCTGGAAACACCATATATTTT.

The rearrangement uses TRBV24-1 and TRBJ1-6; perhaps TRBD1 as D (5 bases). This CDR3 spans 14 amino acids. Germline CDR1 and CDR2: KGHDR and SFDVKD. V lost 3 bases to trimming and J lost 9 bases, with 11 bases between them. The CDR3 is CATSDGQGISPLHF. CDR3 coding DNA: TGTGCCACCAGTGATGGCCAGGGCATTTCACCCCTCCACTTT.

The chain has TRBV14 and TRBJ1-1; D gene unclear. Germline assignment: CDR1 SGHDN and CDR2 FVKESK. Deletions cut 0 bases from V and 0 bases from J, with 11 bases between. CDR3 length: 16 amino acids. For the CDR3, the DNA is TGTGCCAGCAGCCAAGACCTGGGGATGGTGAACACTGAAGCTTTCTTT. Its protein is CASSQDLGMVNTEAFF.

The chain couples TRBV27 to TRBJ1-6, with D uncertain. This CDR3 contains 14 residues. Looked up from germline, CDR1 is MNHEY and CDR2 is SMNVEV (reference sequence). V was shortened by 6 bases and J by 4 bases, with 10 bases between the two germline ends. The CDR3 here is CASRTGRYNSPLHF. The CDR3 DNA reads as TGTGCCAGCAGAACCGGACGGTATAATTCACCCCTCCACTTT.

The chain recombines TRBV28 with TRBJ2-2; 7 bases are a match to TRBD2. Trimming removed 8 bases from V and 9 bases from J; junction bases left unmatched: 15. CDR1 MDHEN and CDR2 SYDVKM come from the germline V gene. The CDR3 covers 15 residues. The DNA of the CDR3 is TGTGCCAGCCGAAACTCCGGGACTATGACCCGGGAGCTGTTTTTT. Its protein product is CASRNSGTMTRELFF. Full variable domain (missing parts from reference TRBV28 and TRBJ2-2): DVKVTQSSRYLVKRTGEKVFLECVQDMDHENMFWYRQDPGLGLRLIYFSYDVKMKEKGDIPEGYSVSREKKERFSLILESASTNQTSMYLCASRNSGTMTRELFFGEGSRLTVL.

The chain links TRBV28 to TRBJ2-5, with 11 bases that match TRBD2. The CDR3 covers 17 residues. Germline V lookup: CDR1 MDHEN, CDR2 SYDVKM. V was clipped by 8 bases and J by 5 bases; unmatched bases: 16. CDR3 in DNA: TGTGCCAGCCCCCCACTCCTAGCGGGGGGCCGAGGGGAGACCCAGTACTTC. It is translated as CASPPLLAGGRGETQYF.

The chain joins TRBV29-1 to TRBJ2-5, with D possibly matching TRBD2 (6 bases). This CDR3 is built from 14 residues. Trimming pared 3 bases from V and 7 bases from J, leaving 18 bases between. Germline CDR1 reads SQVTM; CDR2 reads ANQGSEA. CDR3 in amino acids: CSVDLDLGGWTQYF. In DNA, the CDR3 is TGCAGCGTTGATTTAGACCTCGGGGGATGGACCCAGTACTTC.

This chain links TRBV10-3 with TRBJ2-7; possibly TRBD2 for D (5 bases). V lost 7 bases to trimming and J lost 0 bases, with 13 bases between them. The CDR3 has 14 amino acids. CDR1 is ENHRY and CDR2 is SYGVKD in the germline V gene. CDR3 DNA: TGTGCCATCACCCCGAGGGCCCCCTCCTACGAGCAGTACTTC. It specifies CAITPRAPSYEQYF.

This chain links TRBV10-3 with TRBJ1-1, with 7 bases matching TRBD1. There are 12 residues in the CDR3. Germline V lookup: CDR1 ENHRY, CDR2 SYGVKD. J gave up 11 bases and V 11 bases, and 14 bases lay outside the gene matches. CDR3 DNA sequence: TGTGCCGCCGCACAGGGGTCCGTTTTTGCTTTCTTT. The encoded protein is CAAAQGSVFAFF.

The chain employs TRBV18 and TRBJ2-3; D perhaps matches TRBD2 (6 bases). Germline V gene sequence: CDR1 KGHSH, CDR2 LQKENI. The V and J ends lost 5 bases and 8 bases respectively, with 20 bases between them. The CDR3 covers 15 residues. CDR3 residues: CASSTTSSPPGTQYF. CDR3 DNA: TGTGCCAGCTCAACGACTAGTAGCCCACCAGGTACGCAGTATTTT.

The V call is TRBV7-3, the J call TRBJ2-6; TRBD2 matches at 9 bases. CDR3 length: 18 residues. Trimming at V came to 1 base and at J to 0 bases, leaving 4 bases not matched to a gene. Germline V gene lookup returns CDR1 SGHTA and CDR2 FQGTGA. The DNA for the CDR3 is TGTGCCAGCAGCTTAATTCCTAGCGGGGACTCTGGGGCCAACGTCCTGACTTTC. Translated: CASSLIPSGDSGANVLTF.

This clone occurred a few times. CDR3 in DNA: TGTGCCAGCAGCCAAGATATGGCGGTCATGAACACTGAAGCTTTCTTT. It is translated as CASSQDMAVMNTEAFF. This rearrangement joins TRBV4-2 to TRBJ1-1; D not certain. Trimming took off 0 bases at V and 0 bases at J, with 11 bases between the two ends. The V gene's germline CDR1 is LGHNA and CDR2 YNFKEQ. The CDR3 is made up of 16 amino acids.

The chain links TRBV7-8 to TRBJ1-2; 10 bases map to TRBD1. The CDR3 extends over 16 amino acids. V lost 5 bases and J lost 7; bases outside the gene matches: 13. Germline values: CDR1 SGHVS, CDR2 FQNEAQ. This CDR3 is CASSPLKTGGTGGYTF. CDR3 DNA: TGTGCCAGCAGCCCATTAAAGACAGGGGGCACTGGTGGCTACACCTTC.

The chain couples TRBV7-2 to TRBJ1-6; D gene unclear. CDR1 and CDR2 from the germline V gene are SGHTA and FQGNSA. The ends were cut back, 3 bases at V and 9 bases at J, with 18 bases in the middle. This CDR3 has 16 amino acids. The DNA for the CDR3 is TGTGCCAGCAGCTTTGCACCCGGGTCATCGGCTTCACCCCTCCACTTT. Translating gives CASSFAPGSSASPLHF.

On this clone: The junction and the germline gene differ at one end; a read error may be behind it. The CDR3 spells CASSPGTGGTDTQYF. DNA for the CDR3: TGTGCTAGCAGCCCCGGGACAGGGGGCACAGATACGCAGTATTTT. The chain combines TRBV7-7 with TRBJ2-3, with TRBD1 identical over 10 bases. This CDR3 is built from 15 residues. Germline V gene data show CDR1 as SSHAT and CDR2 as FNYEAQ (reference sequence).